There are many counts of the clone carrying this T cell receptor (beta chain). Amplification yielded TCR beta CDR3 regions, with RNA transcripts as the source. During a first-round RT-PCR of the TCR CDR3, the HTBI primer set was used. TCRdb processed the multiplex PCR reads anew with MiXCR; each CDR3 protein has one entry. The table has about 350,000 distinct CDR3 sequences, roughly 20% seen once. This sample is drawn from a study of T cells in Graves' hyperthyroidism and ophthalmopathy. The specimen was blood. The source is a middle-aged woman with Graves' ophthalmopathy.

The chain's CDR3 is CASSPDVSPNTGELFF. The CDR3 nucleotides are TGTGCCAGCAGTCCCGACGTGAGCCCGAACACCGGGGAGCTGTTTTTT. The genes are TRBV28 and TRBJ2-2; D not certain. Trimming pared 5 bases from V and 0 bases from J, leaving 13 bases between. Germline V gives CDR1 MDHEN, CDR2 SYDVKM. CDR3 length: 16 amino acids.